This passage covers 25 T cell receptor beta chains from one sample sequenced in a study of regulatory T cells in long-lasting Graves disease. Time point described: persistent/refractory GD, antithyroid drugs over 5 years with positive TRAb. PBMC-derived RNA was used for the TCR library. Libraries of TCR beta came from iRepertoire HTBI primers plus Arm-PCR of CDR3 regions. One entry per CDR3 protein, called by TCRdb with MiXCR from the multiplex PCR reads. This repertoire shows about 400,000 distinct CDR3 sequences, less than 25% found once; its top ten account for around 21%. The input for sequencing was peripheral blood mononuclear cells (PBMCs), taken when the disease was refractory, from a patient treated with antithyroid drugs. The receptors derive from a female donor with Graves disease.

Details on this clonotype: This clone may be a read error of a much larger clone one base away. This rearrangement joins TRBV20-1 to TRBJ1-1; no clear D. CDR1 DFQATT and CDR2 SNEGSKA come from the germline V gene (reference sequence). V lost 2 bases and J 1 base, leaving 8 bases between the germline ends. The CDR3 contains 13 residues. The CDR3, as DNA: TGCAGTGCTAGACGAATGGCGAACACTGAAGCTTTCTTT. Amino acids: CSARRMANTEAFF.

This chain links TRBV5-1 with TRBJ1-1; D is unclear. The CDR3 is made up of 15 amino acids. CDR1 SGHRS and CDR2 YFSETQ come from the germline V gene. V was pared by 4 bases and J by 0 bases, with 13 bases between. CDR3 loop: CASSTEPTVNTEAFF. CDR3 nucleotide sequence: TGCGCCAGCAGCACCGAACCCACGGTGAACACTGAAGCTTTCTTT. Supplemented by reference TRBV5-1 and TRBJ1-1, the full variable domain reads KAGVTQTPRYLIKTRGQQVTLSCSPISGHRSVSWYQQTPGQGLQFLFEYFSETQRNKGNFPGRFSGRQFSNSRSEMNVSTLELGDSALYLCASSTEPTVNTEAFFGQGTRLTVV.

This clonotype was seen only once. The V and J genes are TRBV7-2 and TRBJ2-1; 10 bases are shared with TRBD2. V was clipped by 5 bases and J by 6 bases; unmatched bases: 10. CDR3 length equals 16 residues. The germline CDR1 and CDR2 sequences are SGHTA and FQGNSA. The CDR3 DNA follows: TGTGCCAGCAGCATCCCTCAGCGGGAGGGCAGCAATGAGCAGTTCTTC. It is translated as CASSIPQREGSNEQFF. Complete variable domain (other parts from reference TRBV7-2 and TRBJ2-1): GAGVSQSPSNKVTEKGKDVELRCDPISGHTALYWYRQSLGQGLEFLIYFQGNSAPDKSGLPSDRFSAERTGGSVSTLTIQRTQQEDSAVYLCASSIPQREGSNEQFFGPGTRLTVL.

In this sample, this clonotype turned up a few times. The chain uses TRBV20-1 and TRBJ2-7, with no clear D. With 0 bases removed from V and 2 bases from J, the gap between germline ends came to 11 bases. CDR3 length: 14 amino acids. Germline V gives CDR1 DFQATT, CDR2 SNEGSKA (reference sequence). As DNA, the CDR3 is TGCAGTGCTAGAGATCCACGGTTCACCTACGAGCAGTACTTC. Residues: CSARDPRFTYEQYF.

This clonotype was observed a few times. This sequence joins TRBV14 and TRBJ2-5; no clear D gene. The CDR3 loop spans 12 amino acids. Germline loops: CDR1 SGHDN, CDR2 FVKESK. V lost 2 bases to trimming and J lost 4 bases, with 5 bases between them. The CDR3, as DNA: TGTGCCAGCAGCCAAATGTTAGAGACCCAGTACTTC. It encodes CASSQMLETQYF.

This clonotype was counted at least ten times. V usage is TRBV27 and J usage is TRBJ2-5; D not resolved. This CDR3 region has 13 residues. The germline V gene has CDR1 MNHEY and CDR2 SMNVEV (reference sequence). V was cut by 0 bases and J by 8 bases, with 10 bases left in between. The CDR3 region has the DNA TGTGCCAGCAGTTTATCGGTCCTGGAAACCCAGTACTTC. As protein: CASSLSVLETQYF.

This chain joins TRBV5-6 and TRBJ2-2; the D gene could be TRBD1 or TRBD2 (6 bases each). In germline, CDR1 is SGHDT, CDR2 YYEEEE. This CDR3 comprises 18 residues. Deletions cut 4 bases from V and 4 bases from J, with 23 bases between. The CDR3, as DNA: TGTGCCAGCAGCCGCGATCCTCTGAGCGGAGGGGGCACCGGGGAGCTGTTTTTT. It specifies CASSRDPLSGGGTGELFF.

The chain couples TRBV12-3 or TRBV12-4 to TRBJ2-7; D perhaps matches TRBD2 (5 bases). V lost 8 bases and J 2 bases, leaving 16 bases between the germline ends. This CDR3 is built from 14 residues. CDR3 sequence reads: CASAISGGPYEQYF. CDR3 DNA: TGTGCCAGCGCCATATCAGGAGGTCCCTACGAGCAGTACTTC.

This chain joins TRBV9 and TRBJ2-5; 8 bases fit TRBD2. Germline V lookup: CDR1 SGDLS, CDR2 YYNGEE. The CDR3 has 12 amino acids. The CDR3 region has the DNA TGTCTCAGACGGGGGGGGGGAGAGACCCAGTACTTC. Translating gives CLRRGGGETQYF.

The chain carries TRBV5-5 and TRBJ2-7, with 12 bases that match TRBD2. In germline, CDR1 is SGHKS, CDR2 YYEKEE (reference sequence). There are 17 residues in the CDR3. The V and J ends lost 0 bases and 5 bases, in that order; junction bases with no gene match: 9. CDR3 protein: CASSLEYLTSGSNEQYF. In DNA form, the CDR3 reads TGTGCCAGCAGCTTGGAGTATCTGACTAGCGGGAGCAACGAGCAGTACTTC.

This chain links TRBV20-1 with TRBJ2-7; the match to TRBD2 covers 9 bases. Germline lookup yields CDR1 DFQATT and CDR2 SNEGSKA (reference sequence). This CDR3 comprises 16 residues. J was trimmed by 3 bases and V by 5 bases; bases with no gene match: 14. The DNA for the CDR3 is TGCAGTGCTTTAAGCTCTAGCGGGGATGCCTTCTACGAGCAGTACTTC. This translates into CSALSSSGDAFYEQYF.

This clonotype was seen at least ten times. The rearrangement joins TRBV30 to TRBJ2-5; D is tentatively TRBD1 or TRBD2 (7 bases each). The ends were cut back, 5 bases at V and 9 bases at J, with 13 bases in the middle. The germline V gene encodes CDR1 GTSNPN and CDR2 SVGIG (reference sequence). The CDR3 is 11 amino acids. CDR3 DNA sequence: TGTGCCTGGCAGGGGGGGGAGGCCCAGTACTTC. Amino acid sequence: CAWQGGEAQYF.

As regards this clonotype: A much larger clone lies one base from this, so it may be a read error. V and J are TRBV28 and TRBJ1-1; 7 bases fit TRBD1. The V gene end was trimmed by 0 bases and the J gene end by 8 bases; junction bases not matched to a gene: 9. The V gene's germline CDR1 is MDHEN and CDR2 SYDVKM. The CDR3 is made up of 15 amino acids. The CDR3 spells CASSLWRDSRTEAFF. CDR3 DNA sequence: TGTGCCAGCAGTTTATGGCGGGACAGCAGAACCGAAGCTTTCTTT.

This clonotype was counted many times. CDR3 residues: CASRLTGGRDPQHF. The CDR3 DNA is TGTGCCAGCAGACTAACAGGGGGGCGCGATCCCCAGCATTTT. The chain uses TRBV6-1 and TRBJ1-5, with 8 bases that match TRBD1. V shed 6 bases, J shed 10 bases, and the junction held 11 bases outside the gene matches. Looked up from germline, CDR1 is MNHNS and CDR2 is SASEGT. The CDR3 is 14 amino acids.

This clonotype was detected only a few times. The rearrangement links TRBV6-5 to TRBJ2-7; tentative D call: TRBD2 (5 bases). The length of the CDR3 is 14 residues. The V end was cut by 1 base, the J end by 5 bases, with 12 bases between. Germline V gives CDR1 MNHEY, CDR2 SVGAGI. The CDR3 DNA follows: TGTGCCAGCAGTTACTTGACTAATTCCCACGAGCAGTACTTC. It yields the protein CASSYLTNSHEQYF.

This clonotype was found a few times. This rearrangement joins TRBV3-1 to TRBJ2-7, with 11 positions matching TRBD2. V dropped 4 bases and J dropped 8; count of bases not matched to a gene: 7. This CDR3 region has 14 residues. Germline V gene sequence: CDR1 LGHDT, CDR2 YNNKEL (reference sequence). CDR3 bases: TGTGCCAGCAGCCCAACTAGCGGGAGCGGCAAGCAGTACTTC. Encoded protein: CASSPTSGSGKQYF.

This clonotype was counted a few times. A read error may account for a junction end that differs from germline. The chain has TRBV5-8 and TRBJ2-4; the D gene is possibly TRBD1 (5 bases). Germline CDR1 is SGHTS and CDR2 is YDEGEE. The CDR3 has 12 amino acids. As DNA, the CDR3 is TGTGCCAGCAGCTTGGACAGGCGGAAACTGAACTTC. Its translation: CASSLDRRKLNF.

This clonotype was observed at least ten times. The chain joins TRBV7-2 to TRBJ1-2, with TRBD1 identical over 9 bases. V shed 8 bases, J shed 7 bases, and the junction held 11 bases outside the gene matches. CDR3 size: 14 residues. Looked up from germline, CDR1 is SGHTA and CDR2 is FQGNSA. The CDR3 nucleotides are TGTGCCAGCTCACCGGGACAGGGTCCTGTTGGCTACACCTTC. The encoded protein is CASSPGQGPVGYTF.

This clonotype was picked up many times. A junction boundary mismatches the germline segment, possibly from a read error. The chain recombines TRBV3-1 with TRBJ2-7; D is ambiguous. Germline assignment: CDR1 LGHDT and CDR2 YNNKEL (reference sequence). The CDR3 length is 13 residues. CDR3 bases: TGTGCCAGCAGCCAAGGTTCCGCCTACGGGCAGTACTTC. Translated, it gives CASSQGSAYGQYF.

A word on this clonotype: This may come from a read error, since a much larger clone is one base off. J is TRBJ1-4 and V is TRBV7-2, with a possible D match to TRBD1 (5 bases). This CDR3 has 15 amino acids. Looked up from germline, CDR1 is SGHTA and CDR2 is FQGNSA. The CDR3 nucleotides are TGTGCCAGCAGCTGGGGGAGTTCAACTGATGAAAAACTGTTTTTT. This sequence encodes CASSWGSSTDEKLFF.

The table lists this clonotype with many counts. The V gene is TRBV7-9, the J gene TRBJ2-7, with TRBD2 identical over 7 bases. Germline V gene lookup returns CDR1 SEHNR and CDR2 FQNEAQ (reference sequence). The V gene end was trimmed by 4 bases and the J gene end by 0 bases; junction bases not matched to a gene: 9. The CDR3 runs 16 residues. CDR3 amino acids: CASSSLSGGSSYEQYF. CDR3 nucleotide sequence: TGTGCCAGCAGCTCCTTAAGTGGCGGGAGCTCCTACGAGCAGTACTTC.

This rearrangement joins TRBV11-2 to TRBJ2-3; a weak D match, TRBD2 (5 bases). CDR1 SGHAT and CDR2 FQNNGV come from the germline V gene. Trimming cost V 0 bases and J 2 bases, with 18 bases left between them. CDR3 length: 18 amino acids. The CDR3 coding sequence is TGTGCCAGCAGCTTAGATGTTTTTCGGGATTTTCACACAGATACGCAGTATTTT. Translating it yields CASSLDVFRDFHTDTQYF.

This chain links TRBV3-1 with TRBJ2-7; 8 bases line up with TRBD1. The CDR3 has 14 amino acids. The germline CDR1 and CDR2 sequences are LGHDT and YNNKEL (reference sequence). With 1 base clipped from V and 5 bases from J, the junction kept 4 bases outside the gene matches. Here the CDR3 DNA reads TGTGCCAGCAGCCAAGGCAGGGGGCCCCACGAGCAGTACTTC. It is translated as CASSQGRGPHEQYF.

The chain combines TRBV2 with TRBJ2-3; 8 bases fit TRBD2. This CDR3 has 16 amino acids. Unmatched junction bases numbered 13, after V lost 7 bases and J lost 4 bases. The germline V gene has CDR1 SNHLY and CDR2 FYNNEI. Here the CDR3 DNA reads TGTGCCAGCACGGGGGGGATTGGGTCTACTCCAGATACGCAGTATTTT. It translates to CASTGGIGSTPDTQYF.

This clonotype was counted only a few times. This chain connects TRBV5-8 to TRBJ1-5; a weak D match, TRBD1 (6 bases). Per the germline V gene, CDR1 is SGHTS and CDR2 is YDEGEE. The CDR3 length is 15 residues. The V and J ends lost 2 bases and 3 bases respectively, with 12 bases between them. CDR3 sequence (DNA): TGTGCCAGCAGCTTCAGCGGGGACAACAATCAGCCCCAGCATTTT. It translates to CASSFSGDNNQPQHF.